The 11 T cell receptor beta chains reported below all come from one sample, sequenced in a study of naive and memory T cell subsets. Both TRBC1 and TRBC2 were covered by a beta constant-region primer of two equimolar oligonucleotides. TCRdb independently ran MiXCR on the UMI-ligation and nested PCR reads; one entry per CDR3 protein. The sample carries around 40,000 distinct CDR3 sequences, 10% to 15% recorded once. The sample taken for sequencing was effector memory CD4+ T cells from blood. Subset in this sample: effector memory, CD45RA- CD27-. The receptors were sampled from a human donor in good health.

V is TRBV3-1 and J is TRBJ2-3, with D possibly being TRBD1 (5 bases). The CDR3 is made up of 16 amino acids. Germline CDR1 and CDR2: LGHDT and YNNKEL (reference sequence). Trimming took off 6 bases at V and 0 bases at J, with 16 bases between the two ends. The CDR3, as DNA: TGTGCCAGCAGTCAACCAGGGATGACTAGCACAGATACGCAGTATTTT. Amino acid sequence: CASSQPGMTSTDTQYF.

This clonotype was observed a few times. This chain connects TRBV25-1 to TRBJ2-7, with 7 bases aligning to TRBD2. There are 15 residues in the CDR3. The junction had 10 bases not matched to a gene; V was cut back by 6 bases and J by 2 bases. Germline V gene sequence: CDR1 MGHDK, CDR2 SYGVNS. The CDR3 DNA reads TGTGCCAGCAGCGACCGACTTGCGGGAGCCTACGAGCAGTACTTC. It encodes CASSDRLAGAYEQYF.

This clonotype was detected a few times. The chain couples TRBV18 to TRBJ2-6, with a weak D call TRBD1 (6 bases). There are 16 residues in the CDR3. CDR1 and CDR2 from the germline V gene are KGHSH and LQKENI. V lost 4 bases and J lost 2, with 12 bases in between. CDR3: CASSQGVFAGANVLTF. In nucleotides, the CDR3 is TGTGCCAGCTCACAGGGGGTCTTCGCTGGGGCCAACGTCCTGACTTTC. Filled out from reference TRBV18 and TRBJ2-6, the complete variable domain reads NAGVMQNPRHLVRRRGQEARLRCSPMKGHSHVYWYRQLPEEGLKFMVYLQKENIIDESGMPKERFSAEFPKEGPSILRIQQVVRGDSAAYFCASSQGVFAGANVLTFGAGSRLTVL.

This rearrangement joins TRBV29-1 to TRBJ2-5; D is uncertain. The CDR3 is 13 residues long. The V end lost 0 bases, the J end lost 2 bases, and 7 bases lay between the germline ends. In germline, CDR1 is SQVTM, CDR2 ANQGSEA. The CDR3 loop is CSVEDWQQETQYF. The CDR3 DNA reads TGCAGCGTTGAAGATTGGCAACAAGAGACCCAGTACTTC.

This CDR3 is CASSHRSGAARYEQFF. As DNA, the CDR3 is TGTGCCAGCAGCCACCGCTCGGGAGCGGCAAGATACGAGCAGTTCTTC. The V gene is TRBV25-1, the J gene TRBJ2-1; weak D call: TRBD2 (6 bases). CDR1 is MGHDK, CDR2 SYGVNS, per germline. V dropped 6 bases and J dropped 10 bases, with 25 bases sitting between them. The CDR3 covers 16 residues.

This chain links TRBV12-3 or TRBV12-4 with TRBJ2-5; D is possibly TRBD2 (5 bases). The CDR3 spans 13 residues. Deletions cut 3 bases from V and 5 bases from J, with 10 bases between. This CDR3 reads CASSFSSIETQYF. CDR3 nucleotide sequence: TGTGCCAGCAGTTTTTCTAGCATCGAGACCCAGTACTTC.

This clonotype came up a few times. Written as DNA, the CDR3 is TGTGCCAGCAGCTGGCGACGAGGACAAGAGACCCAGTACTTC. Its translation: CASSWRRGQETQYF. The J gene is TRBJ2-5, the V gene TRBV11-2; no clear D. Germline values: CDR1 SGHAT, CDR2 FQNNGV. The CDR3 runs to 14 residues. The V end lost 4 bases, the J end lost 2 bases, and 11 bases lay between the germline ends.

This clonotype was recorded a few times. The V and J genes are TRBV30 and TRBJ1-6; D perhaps matches TRBD1 (6 bases). Trimming cost V 5 bases and J 14 bases, with 22 bases left between them. The CDR3 is 14 amino acids. Germline CDR1 reads GTSNPN; CDR2 reads SVGIG (reference sequence). CDR3 sequence (DNA): TGTGCCTGGGGGAGGGCACAGGGAATCGGATCCCTCCACTTT. Protein product: CAWGRAQGIGSLHF.

This chain uses TRBV7-4 with TRBJ2-7, with TRBD1 matching 10 bases. CDR3 length: 14 residues. From germline, CDR1 is SGHVT and CDR2 SQSDAQ. The V gene end was trimmed by 5 bases and the J gene end by 6 bases; junction bases not matched to a gene: 7. The CDR3 DNA sequence: TGTGCCAGCAGCACCCGGGACAGGGGTTGCGAGCAGTACTTC. Its translation is CASSTRDRGCEQYF.

This clonotype showed up many times. The chain uses TRBV7-2 and TRBJ2-2, with D unresolved. Germline V gives CDR1 SGHTA, CDR2 FQGNSA. V gave up 0 bases and J gave up 0 bases, with 2 bases separating them. The CDR3 totals 14 residues. For the CDR3, the DNA is TGTGCCAGCAGCTTAGCTCCGAACACCGGGGAGCTGTTTTTT. It encodes CASSLAPNTGELFF.

This clonotype was observed a handful of times. The chain links TRBV20-1 to TRBJ2-3, with TRBD2 as a possible D gene (5 bases). CDR3 length: 15 amino acids. The germline V gene has CDR1 DFQATT and CDR2 SNEGSKA (reference sequence). V dropped 5 bases and J dropped 6 bases, with 21 bases sitting between them. Here the CDR3 DNA reads TGCAGTGCTGGAAAAAGGGAGACTGGTATGGATACGCAGTATTTT. Translation gives CSAGKRETGMDTQYF.